The source of this T cell receptor (beta chain) is a study of siplizumab effects on memory and regulatory T cells. General study points: Sequences below about 10^-5 frequency were poorly captured, limiting mapping of alloreactive clones. Whether the proliferating Tregs (from siplizumab cultures) were suppressive was not confirmed. Major contributors to the alloresponse seemed to be naive T cells, which also appeared more diverse than memory cells. Naive or memory phenotype assignment was not possible for roughly 80-97% of proliferating CD4+ or CD8+ clones.

As regards this clone: Its target is not known.

V lost 5 bases and J lost 2, with 7 bases in between. Germline V gene data show CDR1 as SEHNR and CDR2 as FQNEAQ (reference sequence). This CDR3 is built from 12 residues. Assay used: immunoSEQ multiplex PCR; TCRdb lists only in-frame clones, some missing. The sample records approximately 100,000 clones, more than 85% being singletons. Sequenced sample: CD4+ T cells sorted from blood. The receptor was derived from a human donor in good health. Some clones in this sample may be carry-over from other donors' samples. The chain carries TRBV7-9 and TRBJ2-7; D gene uncertain. CDR3 sequence reads: CASSLLPYEQYF. CDR3 sequence (DNA): TGTGCCAGCAGCCTCCTCCCCTACGAGCAGTACTTC.